A single sample is the source of the 18 T cell receptor beta chains below, sequenced in a study of CD8 T cells in ankylosing spondylitis. One entry per CDR3 protein results from TCRdb running MiXCR on the 5' RACE reads. In the table there are about 150,000 distinct CDR3 sequences, more than 9.5% of which are singletons. Sample: blood, either unsorted or a sorted T cell fraction (not recorded which). Source of these receptors: a female donor with ankylosing spondylitis or in good health (not recorded which).

This clonotype was observed a few times. The chain has TRBV7-2 and TRBJ2-1, with TRBD2 matching over 8 bases. Germline assignment: CDR1 SGHTA and CDR2 FQGNSA. The CDR3 has 15 residues. V was clipped by 5 bases and J by 2 bases; unmatched bases: 5. CDR3 DNA sequence: TGTGCCAGCAGCCCCCGGACTAGCCCCTACAATGAGCAGTTCTTC. Protein product: CASSPRTSPYNEQFF.

On this clonotype itself: Since a much larger clone is just one base distant, this may be a read error. Because the CDR3 is missing its conserved closing phenylalanine or tryptophan, this is likely a read error. The rearrangement uses TRBV28 and TRBJ2-1, with a tentative D call TRBD2 (5 bases). CDR3 size: 13 residues. Trimming pared 3 bases from V and 8 bases from J, leaving 11 bases between. The germline V gene encodes CDR1 MDHEN and CDR2 SYDVKM. CDR3 sequence reads: CASSFSSSYEQFL. CDR3 sequence (DNA): TGTGCCAGCAGTTTCTCTTCTAGCTATGAGCAGTTCCTC.

This clonotype was seen ten or more times. The chain links TRBV29-1 to TRBJ2-5, with D perhaps TRBD1 (6 bases). CDR3 size: 14 residues. CDR1 and CDR2 from the germline V gene are SQVTM and ANQGSEA. V was clipped by 4 bases and J by 1 base, with 13 bases between them. CDR3 protein: CSVASQGFQETQYF. The CDR3 nucleotides are TGCAGCGTTGCATCACAGGGCTTCCAAGAGACCCAGTACTTC.

This clonotype was found many times. V is TRBV15 and J is TRBJ2-2, with no clear D. CDR3 size: 12 residues. V lost 8 bases, J lost 3 bases, and 7 bases lay in between. Germline V lookup: CDR1 LNHNV, CDR2 YYDKDF (reference sequence). CDR3 sequence: CATGIYTGELFF. The CDR3 region has the DNA TGTGCCACCGGGATTTACACCGGGGAGCTGTTTTTT.

This clonotype has a count of ten or more. The V call is TRBV30, the J call TRBJ1-1, with D possibly being TRBD1 (6 bases). The V end lost 0 bases, the J end lost 0 bases, and 8 bases lay between the germline ends. Germline assignment: CDR1 GTSNPN and CDR2 SVGIG (reference sequence). The CDR3 has 14 residues. The chain's CDR3 is CAWSVRGLNTEAFF. CDR3 coding DNA: TGTGCCTGGAGTGTACGGGGGCTGAACACTGAAGCTTTCTTT.

Many counts were recorded for this clonotype. This chain links TRBV29-1 with TRBJ1-5; the D is unclear. V was cut by 7 bases and J by 0 bases, with 13 bases left in between. CDR1 SQVTM and CDR2 ANQGSEA come from the germline V gene. The CDR3 sequence is 14 residues long. DNA for the CDR3: TGCAGCGCACGACTCCTCGGTAGCAATCAGCCCCAGCATTTT. This codes for CSARLLGSNQPQHF.

The sample holds many counts of this clonotype. The gene calls are TRBV5-1 and TRBJ2-7; 10 nucleotides line up with TRBD2. With 5 bases clipped from V and 7 bases from J, the junction kept 6 bases outside the gene matches. CDR1 is SGHRS and CDR2 is YFSETQ in the germline V gene. This CDR3 region has 13 residues. CDR3 nucleotide sequence: TGCGCCAGCAGATCCGGGACTAGCGTTGAGCAGTACTTC. This encodes CASRSGTSVEQYF.

In DNA form, the CDR3 reads TGTGCCAGCAGTTTTGGTCTAGCGGGACCCTCCTACGAGCAGTACTTC. Translating it yields CASSFGLAGPSYEQYF. This rearrangement joins TRBV12-3 or TRBV12-4 to TRBJ2-7; 9 bases map to TRBD2. Unmatched junction bases numbered 6, after V lost 3 bases and J lost 0 bases. The CDR3 loop spans 16 amino acids.

A few counts support this clonotype. The CDR3 coding sequence is TGTGCCAGCAGTTCCCCGCCGCAGGGGCGGAATCTGATATCACCCCTCCACTTT. This gives the protein CASSSPPQGRNLISPLHF. The chain links TRBV12-3 or TRBV12-4 to TRBJ1-6; the D gene is possibly TRBD1 (6 bases). This CDR3 comprises 18 residues. The V end was cut by 4 bases, the J end by 10 bases, with 26 bases between.

This clonotype came up many times. This chain connects TRBV20-1 to TRBJ1-5; D uncertain. CDR3 length: 14 amino acids. Germline values: CDR1 DFQATT, CDR2 SNEGSKA (reference sequence). Between the trimmed V and J ends, which lost 2 bases and 2 bases, there was a span of 10 bases. CDR3 protein: CSARPGEGNQPQHF. CDR3 DNA: TGCAGTGCTAGACCTGGGGAGGGCAATCAGCCCCAGCATTTT.

This clonotype appeared many times. The CDR3 DNA sequence: TGTGCCAGCAGCTCCTCTCACGTCACAGATACGCAGTATTTT. Its protein is CASSSSHVTDTQYF. This chain connects TRBV12-3 or TRBV12-4 to TRBJ2-3; D is unclear. Trimming stripped 6 bases from V and 2 bases from J, with 12 bases between. CDR3 length equals 14 residues.

The chain couples TRBV19 to TRBJ2-5, with no clear D. Trimming removed 3 bases at V and 3 bases at J, with 5 bases between. CDR1 is LNHDA, CDR2 SQIVND, per germline (reference sequence). This CDR3 comprises 12 residues. This chain's CDR3 is CASSIDEETQYF. CDR3 bases: TGTGCCAGTAGTATCGATGAAGAGACCCAGTACTTC.

This clonotype was picked up many times. V usage is TRBV6-2 or TRBV6-3 and J usage is TRBJ2-1, with 14 bases lining up with TRBD2. V lost 5 bases and J lost 7; bases outside the gene matches: 19. CDR1 and CDR2 from the germline V gene are MNHEY and SVGEGT. The CDR3 spans 20 residues. Here the CDR3 DNA reads TGTGCCAGCAGTACCCCCAGGGCAACCGGGACTAGCGGGAGTTTAAATGAGCAGTTCTTC. Translation: CASSTPRATGTSGSLNEQFF.

This clonotype was recorded many times. This rearrangement joins TRBV28 to TRBJ2-7; 8 bases agree with TRBD1. The germline gives CDR1 MDHEN, CDR2 SYDVKM. This CDR3 is built from 15 residues. The trim removed 6 bases at V and 7 bases at J, leaving 14 bases unmatched. The CDR3 DNA reads TGTGCCAGCAGCCCCTCCTCCGGACAGGGCGGAGAGCAGTACTTC. Protein product: CASSPSSGQGGEQYF.

This clonotype was seen many times. V and J are TRBV5-1 and TRBJ1-2; D might be TRBD1 (5 bases). The CDR3 contains 13 residues. The ends were cut back, 4 bases at V and 4 bases at J, with 11 bases in the middle. Germline lookup yields CDR1 SGHRS and CDR2 YFSETQ. CDR3 loop: CASSGGLLYGYTF. The CDR3 coding sequence is TGCGCCAGCAGCGGGGGACTTCTCTATGGCTACACCTTC.

The sample holds many counts of this clonotype. The chain links TRBV11-2 to TRBJ2-6; tentatively, D is TRBD1 or TRBD2 (6 bases each). Germline V gives CDR1 SGHAT, CDR2 FQNNGV. This CDR3 comprises 21 residues. Trimming took 0 bases from V and 0 from J, leaving 21 bases between them. The CDR3 coding sequence is TGTGCCAGCAGCTTAGAGAGAGGGGGGAATGCCCAAATCTCTGGGGCCAACGTCCTGACTTTC. This encodes CASSLERGGNAQISGANVLTF.

Comment on this clonotype: Given a much more abundant clone one base away, this may be a read error. The J gene is TRBJ2-3, the V gene TRBV3-1, with 10 bases matching TRBD1. Germline lookup yields CDR1 LGHDT and CDR2 YNNKEL (reference sequence). After removal of 3 bases from V and 4 bases from J, the junction contained 7 bases not matched to a gene. The CDR3 length is 16 residues. CDR3 sequence (DNA): TGTGCCAGCAGCCATCACGGGACAGGGGTGGCAGATACGCAGTATTTT. Amino acid sequence: CASSHHGTGVADTQYF.

At least ten counts were recorded for this clonotype. This chain joins TRBV5-1 and TRBJ1-6, with D possibly being TRBD1 (5 bases). From germline, CDR1 is SGHRS and CDR2 YFSETQ. This CDR3 region has 14 residues. V was shortened by 0 bases and J by 9 bases, with 10 bases between the two germline ends. CDR3 sequence: CASSLADSISPLHF. CDR3 nucleotides: TGCGCCAGCAGCTTGGCCGACAGTATTTCACCCCTCCACTTT.